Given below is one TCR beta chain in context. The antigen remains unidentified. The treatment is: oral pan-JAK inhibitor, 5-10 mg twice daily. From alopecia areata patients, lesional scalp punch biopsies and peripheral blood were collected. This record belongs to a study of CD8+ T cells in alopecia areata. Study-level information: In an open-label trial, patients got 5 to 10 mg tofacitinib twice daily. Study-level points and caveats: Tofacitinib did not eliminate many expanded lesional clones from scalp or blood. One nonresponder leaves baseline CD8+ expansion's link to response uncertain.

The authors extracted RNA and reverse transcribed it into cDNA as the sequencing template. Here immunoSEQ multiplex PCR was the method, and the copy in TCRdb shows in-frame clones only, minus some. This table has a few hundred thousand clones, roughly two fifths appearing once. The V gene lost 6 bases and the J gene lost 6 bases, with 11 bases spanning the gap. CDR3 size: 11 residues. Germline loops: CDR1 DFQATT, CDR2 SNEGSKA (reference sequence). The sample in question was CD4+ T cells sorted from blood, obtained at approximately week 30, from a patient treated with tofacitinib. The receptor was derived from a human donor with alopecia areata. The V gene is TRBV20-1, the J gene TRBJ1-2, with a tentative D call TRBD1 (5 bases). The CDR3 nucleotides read TGCAGTGCGTTCGGGGGGAATGGCTACACCTTC. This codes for CSAFGGNGYTF.